What follows are 7 T cell receptor beta chains derived from one specimen sequenced in a study of T cells in tuberculosis. Assay used: immunoSEQ multiplex PCR; TCRdb lists only in-frame clones, some missing. The profile shows tens of thousands of clones, about nine tenths of them singletons. Material: PBMCs. Receptors were obtained from a donor aged 10 to 29 with latent tuberculosis or without tuberculosis infection. Some clones in this sample may be carry-over from other donors' samples.

This clone has more than one count but fewer than ten. This chain connects TRBV19 to TRBJ1-2, with D uncertain. V was cut by 5 bases and J by 4 bases, with 8 bases left in between. CDR1 is LNHDA, CDR2 SQIVND, per germline (reference sequence). This CDR3 region has 12 residues. For the CDR3, the DNA is TGTGCCAGTAGTCGACTCAGCTATGGCTACACCTTC. This codes for CASSRLSYGYTF.

The chain employs TRBV5-1 and TRBJ2-6; D possibly corresponds to TRBD2 (5 bases). CDR1 is SGHRS and CDR2 is YFSETQ in the germline V gene. The CDR3 totals 18 residues. Trimming pared 4 bases from V and 1 base from J, leaving 18 bases between. CDR3 bases: TGCGCCAGCAGCCTGCGGGCGGTAACGATTTCTGGGGCCAACGTCCTGACTTTC. This codes for CASSLRAVTISGANVLTF.

The gene calls are TRBV10-1 and TRBJ1-1, with D maybe TRBD1 (5 bases). CDR1 is WNHNN and CDR2 is SYGVQD in the germline V gene (reference sequence). Trimming left V 6 bases short and J 0 bases short, with 8 bases between. The CDR3 is 13 residues long. In DNA, the CDR3 is TGCGCCAGCAGAGAGGGGCTGAACACTGAAGCTTTCTTT. It codes for CASREGLNTEAFF.

This clone was counted between two and nine times. V usage is TRBV2 and J usage is TRBJ2-2, with a possible D match to TRBD2 (6 bases). Germline CDR1 is SNHLY and CDR2 is FYNNEI. The CDR3 covers 14 residues. The germline V and J ends were trimmed by 7 bases and 7 bases, with 16 bases remaining between them. Here the CDR3 reads CASIKRERGGELFF. CDR3 bases: TGTGCCAGCATAAAACGGGAGAGGGGCGGGGAGCTGTTTTTT.

The rearrangement uses TRBV2 and TRBJ2-7, with D perhaps matching TRBD1 (5 bases). Germline V lookup: CDR1 SNHLY, CDR2 FYNNEI. The CDR3 is 11 amino acids. The germline V and J ends were trimmed by 3 bases and 6 bases, with 6 bases remaining between them. CDR3 protein: CASSDRVEQYF. The CDR3 coding sequence is TGTGCCAGCAGTGACAGGGTCGAGCAGTACTTC.

The chain joins TRBV6-5 to TRBJ1-5; no definite D call. CDR1 and CDR2 (germline): MNHEY, SVGAGI. The V gene lost 8 bases and the J gene lost 4 bases, with 12 bases spanning the gap. The CDR3 runs 13 residues. The CDR3, as DNA: TGTGCCAGCCAATTGGGAGCGAATCAGCCCCAGCATTTT. Its translation is CASQLGANQPQHF.

This chain uses TRBV7-6 with TRBJ2-3; a possible D gene is TRBD2 (5 bases). The CDR3 loop spans 15 amino acids. The germline V and J ends were trimmed by 0 bases and 4 bases, with 11 bases remaining between them. The germline V gene encodes CDR1 SGHVS and CDR2 FNYEAQ. For the CDR3, the DNA is TGTGCCAGCAGCTTAGCGCGGGCCTTTCCAGATACGCAGTATTTT. Its translation: CASSLARAFPDTQYF.